The T cell receptor (beta chain) described here comes from a study of T cell repertoires in cytomegalovirus infection. About the research overall: The public TCR beta signatures pointed to both CMV infection and matching HLA type. Study findings and constraints: HLA-C-restricted CMV-specific TCR beta clonotypes prevailed in the ex vivo response. The cumulative frequency of public TCR beta families identified carriers of CMV plus the relevant HLA.

With 2 bases removed from V and 0 bases from J, the gap between germline ends came to 19 bases. Germline loops: CDR1 GTSNPN, CDR2 SVGIG (reference sequence). The CDR3 loop spans 17 amino acids. This clonotype appeared a few times. Its antigen is as yet unknown. TCRdb recomputed calls from the reads with MiXCR, one row per CDR3 protein. The table records roughly 230,000 distinct CDR3 sequences, 6.5% of them present only once. The receptor was derived from a human donor in good health (CMV status not recorded). Some clones in this sample may be carry-over from other donors' samples. This chain connects TRBV30 to TRBJ1-2; no firm D call. Sample: PBMCs. The CDR3 protein is CAWSPRQAWMTNYGYTF. DNA of the CDR3: TGTGCCTGGAGTCCACGCCAGGCTTGGATGACTAACTATGGCTACACCTTC.